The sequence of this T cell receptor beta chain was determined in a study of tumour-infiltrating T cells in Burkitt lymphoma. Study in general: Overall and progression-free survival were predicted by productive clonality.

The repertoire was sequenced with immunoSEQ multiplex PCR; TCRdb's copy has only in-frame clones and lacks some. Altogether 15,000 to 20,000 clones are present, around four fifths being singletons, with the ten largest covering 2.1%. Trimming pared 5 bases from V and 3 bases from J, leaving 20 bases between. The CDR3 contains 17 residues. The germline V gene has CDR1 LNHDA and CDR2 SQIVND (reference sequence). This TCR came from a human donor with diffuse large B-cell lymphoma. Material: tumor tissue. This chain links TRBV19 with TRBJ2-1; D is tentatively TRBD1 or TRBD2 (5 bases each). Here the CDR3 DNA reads TGTGCCAGTAGTTCCCCTCCCGGGACCTCGTACTACAATGAGCAGTTCTTC. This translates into CASSSPPGTSYYNEQFF. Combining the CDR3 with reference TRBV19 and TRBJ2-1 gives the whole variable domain DGGITQSPKYLFRKEGQNVTLSCEQNLNHDAMYWYRQDPGQGLRLIYYSQIVNDFQKGDIAEGYSVSREKKESFPLTVTSAQKNPTAFYLCASSSPPGTSYYNEQFFGPGTRLTVL.